This is a list of T cell receptor beta chains from one sample in a study of blood T cell repertoires in COVID-19. Sequencing was performed with immunoSEQ multiplex PCR; in TCRdb, only in-frame clones are kept and a portion is missing. The repertoire holds about 120,000 clones, with roughly 90% as singletons. Sequencing was done on a sample of peripheral blood. The receptors here all came from a man between 60 and 75 years old with COVID-19, enrolled during active disease. Each CDR3 is given with its conserved first and last residue. The order of the fields is D gene, clone size, CDR3 length, V gene, J gene, CDR3 DNA, CDR3 protein. D genes are given only for firm matches. A clone size is listed for some rows: how often the clone was seen (once, few, many), or a class if it is expanded.

>.|.|14|TRBV18|TRBJ1-1
TGTGCCAGCTCACCAGGACTTGGGAACACTGAAGCTTTCTTT
CASSPGLGNTEAFF
>.|.|15|TRBV5-8|TRBJ1-1
TGTGCCAGCAGCTTTCAGGCCCGCACGAACACTGAAGCTTTCTTT
CASSFQARTNTEAFF
>TRBD1|.|14|TRBV5-4|TRBJ2-7
TGTGCCAGCAGCTTGGAAGGGACAGGGAGGGAGCAGTACTTC
CASSLEGTGREQYF
>.|.|15|TRBV9|TRBJ2-7
TGTGCCAGCAGAGATTACAGGCCGAGCTCCTACGAGCAGTACTTC
CASRDYRPSSYEQYF
>TRBD1|.|16|TRBV15|TRBJ2-1
TGTGCCACCAGCAGAGGCCCCGGGACAGGGGACAATGAGCAGTTCTTC
CATSRGPGTGDNEQFF
>.|once|13|TRBV3-1/TRBV3-2|TRBJ2-2
TGTGCCAGCAGCCAAACAAGCACCGGGGAGCTGTTTTTT
CASSQTSTGELFF
>TRBD1|.|17|TRBV19|TRBJ2-5
TGTGCCAGTAGTCGCGGGGAAGGGACAGGGTATGCGGAGACCCAGTACTTC
CASSRGEGTGYAETQYF
>TRBD1|.|16|TRBV5-4|TRBJ2-7
TGTGCCAGCAGCTTCCAAGTGACAGGGGGCGGGAACGAGCAGTACTTC
CASSFQVTGGGNEQYF
>.|.|16|TRBV6-5|TRBJ2-3
TGTGCCAGCAGTTACTCGGGGGCAGGGACCCCGAATACGCAGTATTTT
CASSYSGAGTPNTQYF
>.|.|12|TRBV6-5|TRBJ2-2
TGTGCCAGCAGTAGAAGGGGTCTCGAGCTGTTTTTT
CASSRRGLELFF
>TRBD1|.|15|TRBV5-4|TRBJ1-6
TGTGCCAGCAGCAGAAGACAGGGGGCGAATTCACCCCTCCACTTT
CASSRRQGANSPLHF
>TRBD2|.|17|TRBV14|TRBJ2-5
TGTGCCAGCAGCCAACAATTGAGGTTCGGGGGGCAAGAGACCCAGTACTTC
CASSQQLRFGGQETQYF
>.|.|13|TRBV7-2|TRBJ1-1
TGTGCCAGCAGCTACACAGTGAACACTGAAGCTTTCTTT
CASSYTVNTEAFF
>TRBD2|.|17|TRBV7-9|TRBJ2-6
TGTGCCAGCAGCTTAGGAGTTGCGGGGGCTGGGGCCAACGTCCTGACTTTC
CASSLGVAGAGANVLTF
>.|.|19|TRBV21-1|TRBJ2-7
TGTGCCAGCAGCAAAGGGGGCCAGGGACACCGTGAGAGCTCCTACGAGCAGTACTTC
CASSKGGQGHRESSYEQYF
>.|.|15|TRBV3-1/TRBV3-2|TRBJ2-5
TGTGCCAGCAGCAAACGCACACTACGGGGAGAGACCCAGTACTTC
CASSKRTLRGETQYF
>.|once|15|TRBV2|TRBJ2-2
TGTGCCAGCAGGGAGACTTTCGCGAACACCGGGGAGCTGTTTTTT
CASRETFANTGELFF
>.|.|13|TRBV6-5|TRBJ1-2
TGTGCCAGCAGTTCGACAGAGACCTATGGCTACACCTTC
CASSSTETYGYTF
>TRBD2|.|17|TRBV15|TRBJ2-3
TGTGCCACCAGCCCCCCCGGGCTAGCGGGTAGCACAGATACGCAGTATTTT
CATSPPGLAGSTDTQYF
>TRBD1|.|12|TRBV6-6|TRBJ2-7
TGTGCCAGCAGCCAACAGGGGTGGCTGGGGTACTTC
CASSQQGWLGYF
>.|.|15|TRBV7-3|TRBJ2-1
TGTGCCAGCAGCTTAATGGGGGGCTCCTACAATGAGCAGTTCTTC
CASSLMGGSYNEQFF
>TRBD1|.|14|TRBV27|TRBJ1-5
TGTGCCAGCAGTCCAGGGACAGGGCTTCAGCCCCAGCATTTT
CASSPGTGLQPQHF
>TRBD1|.|13|TRBV15|TRBJ1-2
TGTGCCACCAGTACAGGGGCCGCCTATGGCTACACCTTC
CATSTGAAYGYTF
>.|.|15|TRBV9|TRBJ1-2
TGTGCCAGCAGCGCTGGACAGAAGTCATCGGGTGGCTACACCTTC
CASSAGQKSSGGYTF
>.|.|14|TRBV27|TRBJ2-7
TGTGCCAGCAAGGTAGGACACCCTACCTACGAGCAGTACTTC
CASKVGHPTYEQYF
>TRBD1|.|16|TRBV6-2/TRBV6-3|TRBJ2-5
TGTGCCAGCAGTTACTCGACAGGGGCCCTGCGGGAGACCCAGTACTTC
CASSYSTGALRETQYF
>TRBD1|few|12|TRBV4-2|TRBJ1-2
TGTGCCAGCAGCCAAGGGACAGGTGGCTACACCTTC
CASSQGTGGYTF
>.|.|14|TRBV7-2|TRBJ1-1
TGTGCCAGCAGCCCTTATTACTCGAGCACTGAAGCTTTCTTT
CASSPYYSSTEAFF
>.|.|14|TRBV19|TRBJ1-4
TGTGCCAGTAGTCCCCCTGGGCCTGAAGAAAAACTGTTTTTT
CASSPPGPEEKLFF
>.|.|16|TRBV5-1|TRBJ1-3
TGCGCCAGCAGCTTGGGGACCACAGGGACTGGAAACACCATATATTTT
CASSLGTTGTGNTIYF
>.|.|14|TRBV18|TRBJ1-5
TGTGCCAGCTCAGACAGATTCAGCAATCAGCCCCAGCATTTT
CASSDRFSNQPQHF
>.|.|14|TRBV11-2|TRBJ1-2
TGTGCCAGCACCCCGCCTCCAGCTAGCTATGGCTACACCTTC
CASTPPPASYGYTF
>TRBD2|once|15|TRBV7-2|TRBJ2-3
TGTGCCAGCAGCTTAATTAGCGGGGCCACAGATACGCAGTATTTT
CASSLISGATDTQYF
>TRBD1|.|15|TRBV19|TRBJ1-4
TGTGCCAGTAGTCTGAACAGGGGAACTAATGAAAAACTGTTTTTT
CASSLNRGTNEKLFF
>TRBD1|.|13|TRBV19|TRBJ2-7
TGTGCCACTGTGGACAGGTCGACCTACGAGCAGTACTTC
CATVDRSTYEQYF